A selection of T cell receptor beta chains follows, all from one sample in a study of blood T cell repertoires in COVID-19. The assay was immunoSEQ multiplex PCR, and TCRdb's table has in-frame clones only and misses some. This table holds around 120,000 clones, 88% found once. Sequenced sample: peripheral blood. The source of these receptors is a human donor in a cohort sampled during active COVID-19. The conserved cysteine and the conserved F or W are not part of the CDR3 here. D genes are given only for firm matches.

cdr3_aa v_call d_call
AWIGGSGNTIY TRBV30 NA
ASSWGRDGYT TRBV28 NA
ACRGGAGGGELF TRBV30 TRBD2
ASSLAGGGAEETQY TRBV5-6 NA
ASSKDRGYPTNEKLF TRBV21-1 NA
ASQRAQGDYT TRBV5-4 NA
SAAETVEAF TRBV20-1 NA
ASSFPDRMNTEAF TRBV6-5 NA
ASRPRGSYEQY TRBV12-3/TRBV12-4 NA
ASSHRLASTDTQY TRBV7-6 NA
ASSLITSLTDTQY TRBV28 NA
ASTGRGDFNQPQH TRBV5-8 NA
ASSVGGDYEQY TRBV2 NA
ASSLSGRPTDTQY TRBV11-2 TRBD2
ASSLETGYTEAF TRBV7-4 TRBD1
ASSESVYGYT TRBV6-1 NA
ASSKDRPPAKNIQY TRBV21-1 NA
ASSQWGRGYEQY TRBV3-1/TRBV3-2 TRBD2
ASSPRERGSGYEQY TRBV5-1 TRBD2
ASSLGTGGRYTEAF TRBV11-2 TRBD1
ASSLGTGVPTNEKLF TRBV7-9 TRBD1
ASGLGQKSTDTQY TRBV12-5 NA
ASSLNGAGRSSYEQY TRBV7-2 NA
ASGGRGRGTEAF TRBV13 NA
ASISQGTGYGGQF TRBV28 TRBD1
ASSEAAGVNEQY TRBV25-1 TRBD2
ASRPVRRTSGTESTDTQY TRBV12-2 NA
ASSINGAPLIYNEQF TRBV19 NA
ASSLRGTDTQY TRBV5-1 NA
ASSPEYTQY TRBV7-2 NA
ASSPALASTYEQY TRBV4-1 NA
ASSSLFSNQPQH TRBV4-1 NA
ASSPTGSGSGNTIY TRBV18 NA